Shown below are 31 T cell receptor beta chains from a single sample sequenced in a study of cytomegalovirus exposure and HLA in healthy donors. The table came from immunoSEQ multiplex PCR; TCRdb's copy has only in-frame clones and leaves some out. Here the sample spans approximately 65,000 clones, about 94% being singletons. The sequenced sample was PBMCs. All receptors derive from a young woman in good health and CMV-seronegative.

The chain has TRBV5-6 and TRBJ2-2; TRBD1 is a possible D gene (5 bases). CDR3 length equals 14 residues. Germline V lookup: CDR1 SGHDT, CDR2 YYEEEE. The ends were cut back, 1 base at V and 6 bases at J, with 10 bases in the middle. The CDR3 coding sequence is TGTGCCAGCAGCTTGCAGGGCATCGCCGGGGAGCTGTTTTTT. The encoded protein is CASSLQGIAGELFF.

The table lists this clone with a count of one. The chain couples TRBV19 to TRBJ2-3, with 13 bases fitting TRBD2. The CDR3 contains 16 residues. Germline CDR1 LNHDA, CDR2 SQIVND (reference sequence). Trimming at V came to 1 base and at J to 6 bases, leaving 4 bases not matched to a gene. The chain's CDR3 is CASSIGGLAGRDTQYF. In DNA form, the CDR3 reads TGTGCCAGTAGTATAGGGGGACTAGCGGGAAGGGATACGCAGTATTTT.

The chain employs TRBV5-6 and TRBJ2-2; 8 positions match TRBD1. V dropped 4 bases and J dropped 7; count of bases not matched to a gene: 6. This CDR3 spans 14 amino acids. In germline, CDR1 is SGHDT, CDR2 YYEEEE. The CDR3 loop reads CASSLPGGGGELFF. CDR3 bases: TGTGCCAGCAGCCTTCCAGGGGGCGGCGGGGAGCTGTTTTTT.

The rearrangement joins TRBV4-2 to TRBJ2-7, with 11 nucleotides matching TRBD1. The CDR3 runs to 17 residues. CDR1 and CDR2 (germline): LGHNA, YNFKEQ. With 1 base clipped from V and 4 bases from J, the junction kept 9 bases outside the gene matches. The chain's CDR3 is CASSQGLPGQGVYEQYF. The CDR3 DNA follows: TGTGCCAGCAGCCAAGGGCTCCCGGGACAGGGGGTGTACGAGCAGTACTTC.

CDR3 nucleotides: TGTGCCAGCAGTGAAAGGAAGGCGGGAGGTGGCGAGCAGTACTTC. Residues: CASSERKAGGGEQYF. This chain joins TRBV6-1 and TRBJ2-7; 8 bases agree with TRBD2. V shed 2 bases, J shed 6 bases, and the junction held 9 bases outside the gene matches. Per the germline V gene, CDR1 is MNHNS and CDR2 is SASEGT. The length of the CDR3 is 15 residues.

The chain is built from TRBV7-6 and TRBJ1-1, with a possible D match to TRBD1 (5 bases). Trimming shortened V by 1 base and J by 6 bases, and 12 bases separated the two germline ends. Germline V gives CDR1 SGHVS, CDR2 FNYEAQ. The CDR3 runs to 14 residues. The CDR3 spells CASSLEQGLAEAFF. The CDR3, as DNA: TGTGCCAGCAGCTTAGAGCAGGGTCTCGCTGAAGCTTTCTTT.

This chain connects TRBV5-8 to TRBJ2-7; D gene unclear. The CDR3 is 15 residues long. The germline V and J ends were trimmed by 0 bases and 4 bases, with 14 bases remaining between them. CDR1 is SGHTS and CDR2 is YDEGEE in the germline V gene. CDR3 sequence reads: CASSLELNRAYEQYF. Here the CDR3 DNA reads TGTGCCAGCAGCTTGGAATTAAACCGAGCGTACGAGCAGTACTTC.

This clone was counted once. The CDR3 coding sequence is TGTGCCAGCACCCTACTAGCGGGAGGACTCGGGGAGCTGTTTTTT. It translates to CASTLLAGGLGELFF. The V call is TRBV6-5, the J call TRBJ2-2; 12 bases agree with TRBD2. V dropped 7 bases and J dropped 7; count of bases not matched to a gene: 7. The germline gives CDR1 MNHEY, CDR2 SVGAGI. The CDR3 contains 15 residues.

The CDR3 loop reads CASSEADRGGMNTEAFF. The CDR3, as DNA: TGTGCCAGCAGTGAAGCGGACAGGGGGGGCATGAACACTGAAGCTTTCTTT. The rearrangement links TRBV6-1 to TRBJ1-1, with 10 bases that match TRBD1. With V trimmed by 0 bases and J by 0 bases, 4 bases remained unmatched. The CDR3 has 17 amino acids. Germline CDR1 MNHNS, CDR2 SASEGT.

Only one count was recorded for this clone. The V call is TRBV4-1, the J call TRBJ2-7, with 8 bases matching TRBD1. Per germline, CDR1 MGHRA and CDR2 YSYEKL. The CDR3 covers 16 residues. The trim removed 0 bases at V and 2 bases at J, leaving 6 bases unmatched. The CDR3 bases are TGCGCCAGCAGCCAAGAGGGGCCAGGGGGCGCCTACGAGCAGTACTTC. This encodes CASSQEGPGGAYEQYF.

This chain connects TRBV6-5 to TRBJ1-2; 8 bases are shared with TRBD1. Germline V gene lookup returns CDR1 MNHEY and CDR2 SVGAGI. Losses at the gene ends were 5 bases for V and 4 bases for J; bases not matched to a gene: 6. This CDR3 is 14 amino acids long. CDR3 nucleotides: TGTGCCAGCAGTCTAAGGACAGGGAGCTATGGCTACACCTTC. Translating gives CASSLRTGSYGYTF.

This chain joins TRBV10-2 and TRBJ1-4; possible D gene TRBD1, 5 bases. The CDR3 sequence is 14 residues long. V dropped 3 bases and J dropped 8 bases, with 13 bases sitting between them. Per germline, CDR1 WSHSY and CDR2 SAAADI. The CDR3 protein is CASSDGTAGEKLFF. In nucleotides, the CDR3 is TGCGCCAGCAGTGATGGGACGGCGGGGGAAAAACTGTTTTTT.

The gene calls are TRBV10-3 and TRBJ2-1, with TRBD2 matching over 11 bases. This CDR3 contains 15 residues. V lost 3 bases, J lost 4 bases, and 2 bases stayed unmatched. Germline V gene lookup returns CDR1 ENHRY and CDR2 SYGVKD. In DNA form, the CDR3 reads TGTGCCATCAGTGATAGCGGGGGGGGATACAATGAGCAGTTCTTC. Translated, it gives CAISDSGGGYNEQFF.

This clone was observed once. This sequence joins TRBV5-1 and TRBJ2-5; 9 bases agree with TRBD2. With V trimmed by 3 bases and J by 4 bases, 4 bases remained unmatched. Germline V gene lookup returns CDR1 SGHRS and CDR2 YFSETQ. This CDR3 is built from 14 residues. This CDR3 is CASSSGLAPETQYF. The CDR3 DNA sequence: TGCGCCAGCAGCTCCGGACTAGCGCCAGAGACCCAGTACTTC. The complete variable domain, with remaining parts taken from reference TRBV5-1 and TRBJ2-5, reads KAGVTQTPRYLIKTRGQQVTLSCSPISGHRSVSWYQQTPGQGLQFLFEYFSETQRNKGNFPGRFSGRQFSNSRSEMNVSTLELGDSALYLCASSSGLAPETQYFGPGTRLLVL.

The chain is built from TRBV4-1 and TRBJ1-3; a possible D gene is TRBD1 (6 bases). The germline V gene has CDR1 MGHRA and CDR2 YSYEKL. This CDR3 is 17 amino acids long. V was shortened by 0 bases and J by 3 bases, with 15 bases between the two germline ends. CDR3 nucleotide sequence: TGCGCCAGCAGCCAAGAACGATTCGTGGACAGTGGAAACACCATATATTTT. Its protein product is CASSQERFVDSGNTIYF.

The sample holds a few counts of this clone. The V call is TRBV7-3, the J call TRBJ1-6, with 10 bases aligning to TRBD1. The length of the CDR3 is 14 residues. Unmatched junction bases numbered 3, after V lost 4 bases and J lost 9 bases. Per germline, CDR1 SGHTA and CDR2 FQGTGA. The DNA of the CDR3 is TGTGCCAGCAGCTGGACAGGGGGTATTTCACCCCTCCACTTT. It translates to CASSWTGGISPLHF.

In DNA form, the CDR3 reads TGTGCCGGACAGGGGGCTGGTCAGCCCCAGCATTTT. The encoded protein is CAGQGAGQPQHF. The chain carries TRBV6-1 and TRBJ1-5; 11 nucleotides agree with TRBD1. CDR3 length: 12 residues. V lost 11 bases to trimming and J lost 6 bases; unmatched junction nucleotides: 3. The germline gives CDR1 MNHNS, CDR2 SASEGT.

The rearrangement uses TRBV11-2 and TRBJ1-1; 8 bases are shared with TRBD1. Trimming removed 5 bases from V and 10 bases from J; junction bases left unmatched: 12. The germline CDR1 and CDR2 sequences are SGHAT and FQNNGV. The length of the CDR3 is 14 residues. CDR3 region: CASSPGQGPYAAFF. The CDR3 bases are TGTGCCAGCAGCCCCGGACAGGGTCCGTATGCAGCTTTCTTT.

J is TRBJ1-1 and V is TRBV27, with D possibly matching TRBD1 (6 bases). There are 14 residues in the CDR3. Germline V gene lookup returns CDR1 MNHEY and CDR2 SMNVEV (reference sequence). V dropped 5 bases and J dropped 5 bases, with 15 bases sitting between them. CDR3 nucleotides: TGTGCCAGCAGTCAGCAGGGGATCAGGACTGAAGCTTTCTTT. Translated: CASSQQGIRTEAFF.

This rearrangement joins TRBV29-1 to TRBJ1-1, with TRBD1 identical over 7 bases. The trim removed 6 bases at V and 0 bases at J, leaving 7 bases unmatched. Germline-derived CDR1 and CDR2 are SQVTM and ANQGSEA. This CDR3 is built from 14 residues. The CDR3 loop is CSVDTGTVNTEAFF. The CDR3, as DNA: TGCAGCGTGGACACCGGGACAGTGAACACTGAAGCTTTCTTT.

The rearrangement joins TRBV28 to TRBJ2-5; 10 positions match TRBD2. The CDR3 spans 15 residues. J gave up 4 bases and V 6 bases, and 8 bases lay outside the gene matches. Germline CDR1 MDHEN, CDR2 SYDVKM. CDR3: CASRTRTSGLETQYF. CDR3 coding DNA: TGTGCCAGCAGGACACGGACTAGCGGACTAGAGACCCAGTACTTC.

The chain links TRBV4-3 to TRBJ2-3, with TRBD2 matching over 10 bases. Looked up from germline, CDR1 is LGHNA and CDR2 is YSLEER. After removal of 4 bases from V and 3 bases from J, the junction contained 7 bases not matched to a gene. This CDR3 spans 16 amino acids. CDR3 coding DNA: TGCGCCAGCAGCCTTTTAGCGGGGGGCGGGACAGATACGCAGTATTTT. Its protein product is CASSLLAGGGTDTQYF.

The chain joins TRBV5-6 to TRBJ2-1; D may be TRBD2 (6 bases). Germline loops: CDR1 SGHDT, CDR2 YYEEEE. V was clipped by 0 bases and J by 3 bases, with 13 bases between them. The CDR3 spans 16 residues. The CDR3 coding sequence is TGTGCCAGCAGCTTGGCGACTAGGGGTCTCTACAATGAGCAGTTCTTC. The encoded protein is CASSLATRGLYNEQFF.

In DNA, the CDR3 is TGTGCCAGCAGCTTAGCGAGACAGAGTTTCGACGAGCAGTACTTC. Protein sequence: CASSLARQSFDEQYF. This chain connects TRBV13 to TRBJ2-7; possible D gene TRBD1, 5 bases. V was shortened by 1 base and J by 5 bases, with 15 bases between the two germline ends. CDR1 is PRHDT, CDR2 FYEKMQ, per germline (reference sequence). This CDR3 is 15 amino acids long.

This chain connects TRBV6-1 to TRBJ1-2, with D hard to call. V was clipped by 8 bases and J by 7 bases, with 11 bases between them. Germline-derived CDR1 and CDR2 are MNHNS and SASEGT. This CDR3 has 11 amino acids. CDR3 DNA sequence: TGTGCCAGCCGGGAGAATGGTGGCTACACCTTC. Encoded protein: CASRENGGYTF.

V is TRBV6-5 and J is TRBJ2-7; 8 bases agree with TRBD2. In germline, CDR1 is MNHEY, CDR2 SVGAGI. This CDR3 has 15 residues. J lost 3 bases, V lost 5 bases, and 9 bases had no gene match. CDR3 coding DNA: TGTGCCAGCAGTAACCTCGGGGGGGGCCTCTACGAGCAGTACTTC. Protein: CASSNLGGGLYEQYF.

CDR3 amino acids: CASSLGLAEIYEQYF. The CDR3, as DNA: TGTGCCAGCAGCTTGGGGCTAGCGGAAATCTACGAGCAGTACTTC. The chain uses TRBV5-6 and TRBJ2-7, with 7 nucleotides matching TRBD2. Germline assignment: CDR1 SGHDT and CDR2 YYEEEE. The CDR3 has 15 amino acids. After removal of 0 bases from V and 3 bases from J, the junction contained 6 bases not matched to a gene. Looking up the rest from reference TRBV5-6 and TRBJ2-7 gives the full variable domain: DAGVTQSPTHLIKTRGQQVTLRCSPKSGHDTVSWYQQALGQGPQFIFQYYEEEERQRGNFPDRFSGHQFPNYSSELNVNALLLGDSALYLCASSLGLAEIYEQYFGPGTRLTVT.

This chain connects TRBV7-2 to TRBJ2-7; D might be TRBD2 (6 bases). V shed 0 bases and J shed 4 bases, with 13 bases lying between them. From germline, CDR1 is SGHTA and CDR2 FQGNSA. This CDR3 spans 15 amino acids. The CDR3 sequence: CASSLAGGNGYEQYF. The CDR3 region has the DNA TGTGCCAGCAGCTTAGCAGGAGGGAATGGTTACGAGCAGTACTTC.

The table lists this clone with a few counts. This chain links TRBV15 with TRBJ2-7; 8 positions agree with TRBD1. Germline V gene data show CDR1 as LNHNV and CDR2 as YYDKDF (reference sequence). The CDR3 loop spans 13 amino acids. Losses at the gene ends were 3 bases for V and 4 bases for J; bases not matched to a gene: 2. The chain's CDR3 is CATSSGTGYEQYF. In nucleotides, the CDR3 is TGTGCCACCAGCAGTGGGACAGGTTACGAGCAGTACTTC.

The CDR3 protein is CASSPMTGNTEAFF. In nucleotides, the CDR3 is TGTGCCAGCAGCCCAATGACAGGGAACACTGAAGCTTTCTTT. The chain employs TRBV9 and TRBJ1-1, with a possible D match to TRBD1 (6 bases). This CDR3 contains 14 residues. V lost 4 bases and J 1 base, leaving 11 bases between the germline ends. Germline CDR1 is SGDLS and CDR2 is YYNGEE.

CDR3 loop: CASSGGGGYTEAFF. The CDR3 DNA reads TGTGCCAGCAGCGGAGGCGGGGGGTACACTGAAGCTTTCTTT. This chain connects TRBV7-2 to TRBJ1-1; D possibly corresponds to TRBD1 (5 bases). The germline V and J ends were trimmed by 5 bases and 3 bases, with 13 bases remaining between them. Germline loops: CDR1 SGHTA, CDR2 FQGNSA. The CDR3 is 14 residues long.